The 8 T cell receptor beta chains reported below all come from one sample, sequenced in a study of long-term antiretroviral therapy in people with HIV (dated by TCRdb to 2022 to 2024). Sequencing of the TRB variable region was done with the immunoSEQ hsTCRB v3.0 assay at survey level resolution. The table was pulled from immuneACCESS by TCRdb, which kept in-frame rearrangements only. Such tables lose some clones; where checked, under half of the loss comes from unresolved V genes, and the rest has no known cause. Recorded for this sample are about 21,000 clones; roughly 84% of them occurred a single time. Nearly 8% of the sample belongs to the ten largest clones. The specimen comprised unsorted PBMCs, sampled 0.9 years after starting antiretroviral therapy. The receptors stem from a man aged 18-30 years with HIV.

The chain carries TRBV11-2 and TRBJ1-1; D uncertain. The CDR3 consists of 12 residues. Germline V gene data show CDR1 as SGHAT and CDR2 as FQNNGV. The germline V and J ends were trimmed by 7 bases and 4 bases, with 10 bases remaining between them. DNA for the CDR3: TGTGCCAGCAACATCGTCCGCACTGAAGCTTTCTTT. Its protein product is CASNIVRTEAFF. The full variable domain, with the rest looked up from reference TRBV11-2 and TRBJ1-1, is EAGVAQSPRYKIIEKRQSVAFWCNPISGHATLYWYQQILGQGPKLLIQFQNNGVVDDSQLPKDRFSAERLKGVDSTLKIQPAKLEDSAVYLCASNIVRTEAFFGQGTRLTVV.

This chain uses TRBV2 with TRBJ2-1; 11 positions match TRBD2. The CDR3 runs to 17 residues. Germline assignment: CDR1 SNHLY and CDR2 FYNNEI. Unmatched junction bases numbered 7, after V lost 4 bases and J lost 2 bases. CDR3: CASSAASGGSPYNEQFF. CDR3 DNA: TGTGCCAGCAGTGCAGCTAGCGGGGGGTCCCCCTACAATGAGCAGTTCTTC. Complete variable domain (other parts from reference TRBV2 and TRBJ2-1): EPEVTQTPSHQVTQMGQEVILRCVPISNHLYFYWYRQILGQKVEFLVSFYNNEISEKSEIFDDQFSVERPDGSNFTLKIRSTKLEDSAMYFCASSAASGGSPYNEQFFGPGTRLTVL.

The gene calls are TRBV5-1 and TRBJ2-4; D not resolved. V was shortened by 1 base and J by 7 bases, with 12 bases between the two germline ends. Germline V gene lookup returns CDR1 SGHRS and CDR2 YFSETQ. This CDR3 has 14 residues. The CDR3 is CASSLSSGANIQYF. CDR3 DNA sequence: TGCGCCAGCAGCTTGAGTTCCGGAGCGAACATTCAGTACTTC.

The rearrangement links TRBV18 to TRBJ2-7; 8 bases fit TRBD2. This CDR3 has 15 residues. Germline trimming cut 1 base from V and 0 bases from J; bases unmatched to any gene: 2. Per the germline V gene, CDR1 is KGHSH and CDR2 is LQKENI. CDR3 DNA sequence: TGTGCCAGCTCACCACGTGCGGGGGGCTCCTACGAGCAGTACTTC. This sequence encodes CASSPRAGGSYEQYF.

V gene TRBV18 combines with J gene TRBJ1-1; tentatively, D is TRBD1 (6 bases). Between the trimmed V and J ends, which lost 3 bases and 1 base, there was a span of 15 bases. Per germline, CDR1 KGHSH and CDR2 LQKENI. The CDR3 runs to 16 residues. CDR3: CASSPTELGGNTEAFF. The CDR3, as DNA: TGTGCCAGCTCACCTACGGAACTAGGGGGGAACACTGAAGCTTTCTTT.

This clone was observed a handful of times. The CDR3 nucleotides read TGTGCCAGCACCCGGGACAGAGGCTCTGGAAACACCATATATTTT. This sequence encodes CASTRDRGSGNTIYF. This sequence joins TRBV6-5 and TRBJ1-3, with 7 bases matching TRBD1. Germline V lookup: CDR1 MNHEY, CDR2 SVGAGI. V was clipped by 7 bases and J by 0 bases; unmatched bases: 6. The CDR3 spans 15 residues.

This chain links TRBV11-3 with TRBJ2-2; a possible D gene is TRBD1 (5 bases). Germline-derived CDR1 and CDR2 are SGHNT and YENEEA. Trimming left V 3 bases short and J 3 bases short, with 11 bases between. The CDR3 loop spans 15 amino acids. The chain's CDR3 is CASSFWGTYTGELFF. CDR3 in DNA: TGTGCCAGCAGCTTTTGGGGCACATACACCGGGGAGCTGTTTTTT.

The rearrangement links TRBV7-9 to TRBJ2-4, with D hard to call. Germline V CDR1 and CDR2: SEHNR, FQNEAQ (reference sequence). The CDR3 extends over 15 amino acids. Trimming took 4 bases from V and 5 from J, leaving 15 bases between them. Here the CDR3 reads CASSSPGLGQNIQYF. The CDR3 region has the DNA TGTGCCAGCAGCTCACCGGGCCTCGGCCAAAACATTCAGTACTTC.